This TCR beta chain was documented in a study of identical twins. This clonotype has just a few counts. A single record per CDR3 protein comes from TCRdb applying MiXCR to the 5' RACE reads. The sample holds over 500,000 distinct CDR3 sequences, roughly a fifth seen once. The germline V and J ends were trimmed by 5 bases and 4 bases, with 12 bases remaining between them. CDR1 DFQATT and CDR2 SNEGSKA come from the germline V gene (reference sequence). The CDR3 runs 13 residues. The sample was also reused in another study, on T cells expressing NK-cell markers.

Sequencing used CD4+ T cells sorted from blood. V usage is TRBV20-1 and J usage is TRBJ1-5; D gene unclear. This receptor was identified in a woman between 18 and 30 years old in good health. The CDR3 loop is CSAGVPPNQPQHF. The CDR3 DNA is TGCAGTGCTGGGGTTCCCCCTAATCAGCCCCAGCATTTT.